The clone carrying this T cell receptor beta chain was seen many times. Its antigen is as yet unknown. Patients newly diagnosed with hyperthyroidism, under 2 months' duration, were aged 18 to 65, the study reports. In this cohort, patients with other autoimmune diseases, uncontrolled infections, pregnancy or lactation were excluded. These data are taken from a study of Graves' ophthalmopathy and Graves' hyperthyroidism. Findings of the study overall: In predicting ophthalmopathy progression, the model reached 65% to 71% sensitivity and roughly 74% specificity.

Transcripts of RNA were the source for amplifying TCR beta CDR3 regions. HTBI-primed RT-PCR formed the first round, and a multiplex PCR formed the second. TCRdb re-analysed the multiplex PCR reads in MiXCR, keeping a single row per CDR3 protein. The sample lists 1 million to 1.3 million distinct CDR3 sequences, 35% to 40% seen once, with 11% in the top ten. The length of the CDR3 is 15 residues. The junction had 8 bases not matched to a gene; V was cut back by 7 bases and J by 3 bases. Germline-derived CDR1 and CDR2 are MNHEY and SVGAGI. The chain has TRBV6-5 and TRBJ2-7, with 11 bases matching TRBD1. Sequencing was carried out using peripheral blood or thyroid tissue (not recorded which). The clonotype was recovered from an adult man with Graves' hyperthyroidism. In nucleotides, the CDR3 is TGTGCCAGCACCTCAACCGGGACAGGGGGCTACGAGCAGTACTTC. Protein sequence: CASTSTGTGGYEQYF.